Listed here is a single T cell receptor beta chain. This PCR relied on a set of 60 Vbeta primers and 13 Jbeta primers. Method: immunoSEQ multiplex PCR; TCRdb's copy keeps in-frame clones and lacks some. The data hold some 99,000 clones, with around four fifths observed a single time. This sample was taken from a study of cytomegalovirus exposure and HLA in healthy donors. For the study at large: T cells numbering about 180 million yielded 100 million to 120 million unique TCR beta sequences in an earlier analysis.

Germline V gene data show CDR1 as KGHSH and CDR2 as LQKENI. The CDR3 is made up of 13 amino acids. Between the trimmed V and J ends, which lost 4 bases and 4 bases, there was a span of 10 bases. Sample: PBMCs. This TCR was recovered from a middle-aged man in good health and CMV-seronegative. The gene calls are TRBV18 and TRBJ1-2; perhaps TRBD1 as D (6 bases). The CDR3 spells CASSLGQSYGYTF. The CDR3 region has the DNA TGTGCCAGCTCACTTGGACAGTCCTATGGCTACACCTTC.